Listed here is a single T cell receptor beta chain. The sample is drawn from a study of identical twins. TCRdb re-derived calls from the 5' RACE reads in MiXCR, one entry per CDR3 protein. The table has 450,000 to 650,000 distinct CDR3 sequences, roughly 15% seen once; the top ten hold less than 0.5%. Germline lookup yields CDR1 ENHRY and CDR2 SYGVKD. The CDR3 spans 15 residues. V dropped 5 bases and J dropped 7; count of bases not matched to a gene: 14. This same sample was also taken into another study, of yellow fever vaccine responses in identical twins.

The sequencing sample was made of CD4+ T cells sorted from blood. This chain joins TRBV10-3 and TRBJ2-7; TRBD1 matches at 7 bases. The clonotype originates from a woman between 18 and 30 years old in good health. Here the CDR3 reads CAISPTGIALREQYF. As DNA, the CDR3 is TGTGCCATCAGTCCGACAGGGATCGCCCTACGGGAGCAGTACTTC.